The clone carrying this T cell receptor beta chain showed up many times. This specimen belongs to a study of T-cell reconstitution after alpha-beta-depleted transplantation in children. Researchers prepared the TCRbeta library using unique molecular identifiers, the study reports. Each CDR3 protein is one row after TCRdb ran MiXCR on the PCR reads. The sample includes about 290,000 distinct CDR3 sequences, 10% of them seen just once. The receptor comes from a boy under two years old with acute myeloid leukemia, due to receive a stem cell transplant. Sequencing was performed on PBMCs, taken before TCRalphabeta/CD19-depleted stem cell transplant.

CDR3 amino acids: CSVEEMGPHEQFF. CDR3 coding DNA: TGCAGCGTTGAAGAGATGGGCCCCCATGAGCAGTTCTTC. The J gene is TRBJ2-1, the V gene TRBV29-1, with no clear D. V was cut by 0 bases and J by 8 bases, with 11 bases left in between. CDR1 and CDR2 (germline): SQVTM, ANQGSEA. This CDR3 is built from 13 residues.